Listed here are 3 T cell receptor beta chains from one sample, sequenced in a study of blood T cell repertoires in COVID-19 (dated by TCRdb to 2018 to 2021). Libraries were built with the immunoSEQ multiplex PCR assay. The clones in this table, taken by TCRdb from immuneACCESS, are in-frame only. Not every clone is retained; where verified, under half of the shortfall comes from an unresolved V gene, and the cause of the rest is unknown. This sample lists 190,000 or so clones; 85% to 90% were detected once. The top ten clonotypes cover around 3% of the sample. Source material: peripheral blood. Receptors were obtained from a man aged 35 to 55 with active or convalescent COVID-19.

The gene calls are TRBV25-1 and TRBJ1-6; 7 nucleotides match TRBD1. The CDR3 extends over 14 amino acids. The germline CDR1 and CDR2 sequences are MGHDK and SYGVNS. V lost 4 bases and J lost 7; bases outside the gene matches: 4. CDR3 in DNA: TGTGCCAGCAGTGGACAGGGTTGGAATTCACCCCTCCACTTT. This sequence encodes CASSGQGWNSPLHF.

V gene TRBV6-1 combines with J gene TRBJ1-6, with TRBD1 matching over 10 bases. J gave up 12 bases and V 2 bases, and 4 bases lay outside the gene matches. CDR3 length equals 14 residues. The germline V gene has CDR1 MNHNS and CDR2 SASEGT. CDR3 sequence reads: CASSERDRGGPLHF. The DNA of the CDR3 is TGTGCCAGCAGTGAACGGGACAGGGGAGGACCCCTCCACTTT.

The chain recombines TRBV27 with TRBJ2-2; a possible D gene is TRBD1 (6 bases). The V gene's germline CDR1 is MNHEY and CDR2 SMNVEV (reference sequence). The CDR3 has 14 residues. V dropped 3 bases and J dropped 6 bases, with 11 bases sitting between them. CDR3 nucleotide sequence: TGTGCCAGCAGTTTTTTGGGGGCACCCGGGGAGCTGTTTTTT. This translates into CASSFLGAPGELFF.